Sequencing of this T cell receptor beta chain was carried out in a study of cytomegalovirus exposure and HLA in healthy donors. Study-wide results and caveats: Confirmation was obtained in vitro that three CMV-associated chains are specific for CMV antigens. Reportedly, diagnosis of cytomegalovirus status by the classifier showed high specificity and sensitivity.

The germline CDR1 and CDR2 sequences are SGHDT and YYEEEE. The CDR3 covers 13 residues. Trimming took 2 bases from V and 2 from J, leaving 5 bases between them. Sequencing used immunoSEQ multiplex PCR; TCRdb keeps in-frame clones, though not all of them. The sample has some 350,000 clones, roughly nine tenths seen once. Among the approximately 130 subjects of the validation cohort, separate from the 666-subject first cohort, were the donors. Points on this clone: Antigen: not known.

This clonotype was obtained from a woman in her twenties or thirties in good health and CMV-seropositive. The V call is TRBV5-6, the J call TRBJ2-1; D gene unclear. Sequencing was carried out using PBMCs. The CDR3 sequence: CASSLRTYNEQFF. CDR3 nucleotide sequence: TGTGCCAGCAGCTTACGTACCTACAATGAGCAGTTCTTC.